The 6 T cell receptor beta chains listed next were all sequenced from one sample in a study of OX40 agonist ivuxolimab in advanced cancers. Produced via immunoSEQ multiplex PCR; TCRdb's table is partial and in-frame only. Among roughly 120,000 clones listed, 85% to 95% were seen once. The sequencing here drew on CD4+ or CD8+ T cells sorted from blood, taken in a trial of the OX40 agonist ivuxolimab. These receptors all stem from an adult with an advanced solid tumor such as melanoma, head and neck, liver or kidney cancer.

The rearrangement joins TRBV5-1 to TRBJ2-3, with TRBD1 matching over 8 bases. The CDR3 is 15 residues long. Trimming removed 3 bases from V and 0 bases from J; junction bases left unmatched: 3. The germline V gene has CDR1 SGHRS and CDR2 YFSETQ. In nucleotides, the CDR3 is TGCGCCAGCAGCTGGCAGGGGGCTAGCACAGATACGCAGTATTTT. Residues: CASSWQGASTDTQYF.

The chain links TRBV5-6 to TRBJ2-2, with 16 bases fitting TRBD2. The V gene's germline CDR1 is SGHDT and CDR2 YYEEEE. V lost 3 bases, J lost 6 bases, and 5 bases stayed unmatched. This CDR3 contains 17 residues. The CDR3 sequence: CASSSGTSGRAAGELFF. DNA of the CDR3: TGTGCCAGCAGCTCTGGGACTAGCGGGAGGGCCGCCGGGGAGCTGTTTTTT.

V gene TRBV6-4 combines with J gene TRBJ1-6; D ambiguous. The CDR3 has 15 residues. Per the germline V gene, CDR1 is MRHNA and CDR2 is SNTAGT. Trimming shortened V by 6 bases and J by 5 bases, and 14 bases separated the two germline ends. CDR3 protein: CASSLGMSNNSPLHF. CDR3 nucleotides: TGTGCCAGCAGCCTCGGGATGTCGAATAATTCACCCCTCCACTTT.

The chain links TRBV19 to TRBJ1-5; D possibly corresponds to TRBD1 (6 bases). The germline gives CDR1 LNHDA, CDR2 SQIVND (reference sequence). The V and J ends lost 5 bases and 2 bases respectively, with 13 bases between them. There are 15 residues in the CDR3. The CDR3 is CASSLFGGGNQPQHF. The CDR3 DNA follows: TGTGCCAGTAGTCTCTTCGGGGGCGGCAATCAGCCCCAGCATTTT. Full variable domain (rest looked up from reference TRBV19 and TRBJ1-5): DGGITQSPKYLFRKEGQNVTLSCEQNLNHDAMYWYRQDPGQGLRLIYYSQIVNDFQKGDIAEGYSVSREKKESFPLTVTSAQKNPTAFYLCASSLFGGGNQPQHFGDGTRLSIL.

V is TRBV7-9 and J is TRBJ2-1, with TRBD2 as a possible D gene (6 bases). V lost 1 base, J lost 5 bases, and 12 bases lay in between. Germline loops: CDR1 SEHNR, CDR2 FQNEAQ (reference sequence). This CDR3 spans 15 amino acids. The CDR3 region is CASSLVLAAHNEQFF. The CDR3, as DNA: TGTGCCAGCAGCTTAGTACTAGCCGCCCACAATGAGCAGTTCTTC.

The chain recombines TRBV7-2 with TRBJ1-5; possibly TRBD1 for D (6 bases). Germline CDR1 and CDR2: SGHTA and FQGNSA. V dropped 5 bases and J dropped 5 bases, with 13 bases sitting between them. The CDR3 spans 14 residues. The CDR3 DNA reads as TGTGCCAGCAGCCAGTTTTGGGGGCATCAGCCCCAGCATTTT. Residues: CASSQFWGHQPQHF. The variable domain in full, with the rest retrieved from reference TRBV7-2 and TRBJ1-5, is GAGVSQSPSNKVTEKGKDVELRCDPISGHTALYWYRQSLGQGLEFLIYFQGNSAPDKSGLPSDRFSAERTGGSVSTLTIQRTQQEDSAVYLCASSQFWGHQPQHFGDGTRLSIL.